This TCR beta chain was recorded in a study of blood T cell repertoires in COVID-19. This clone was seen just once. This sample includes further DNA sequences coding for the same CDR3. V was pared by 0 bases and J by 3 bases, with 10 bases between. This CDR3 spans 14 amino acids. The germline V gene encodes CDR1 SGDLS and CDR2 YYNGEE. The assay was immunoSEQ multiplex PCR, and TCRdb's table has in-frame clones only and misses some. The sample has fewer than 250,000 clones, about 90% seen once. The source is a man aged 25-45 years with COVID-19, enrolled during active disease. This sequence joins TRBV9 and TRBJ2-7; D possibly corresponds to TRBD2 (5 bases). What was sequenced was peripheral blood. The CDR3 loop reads CASSVGSGSYEQYF. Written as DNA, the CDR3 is TGTGCCAGCAGCGTAGGTAGTGGGAGCTACGAGCAGTACTTC. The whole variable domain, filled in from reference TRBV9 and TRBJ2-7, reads DSGVTQTPKHLITATGQRVTLRCSPRSGDLSVYWYQQSLDQGLQFLIQYYNGEERAKGNILERFSAQQFPDLHSELNLSSLELGDSALYFCASSVGSGSYEQYFGPGTRLTVT.